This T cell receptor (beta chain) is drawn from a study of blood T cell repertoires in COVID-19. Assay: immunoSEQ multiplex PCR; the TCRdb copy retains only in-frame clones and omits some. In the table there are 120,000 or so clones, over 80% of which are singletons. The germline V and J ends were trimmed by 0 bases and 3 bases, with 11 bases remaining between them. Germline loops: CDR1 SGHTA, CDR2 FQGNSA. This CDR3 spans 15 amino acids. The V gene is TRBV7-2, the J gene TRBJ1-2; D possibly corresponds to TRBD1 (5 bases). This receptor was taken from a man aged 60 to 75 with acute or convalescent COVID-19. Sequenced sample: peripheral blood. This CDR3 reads CASSLAYGADYGYTF. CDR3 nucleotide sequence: TGTGCCAGCAGCTTAGCGTATGGGGCAGACTATGGCTACACCTTC.